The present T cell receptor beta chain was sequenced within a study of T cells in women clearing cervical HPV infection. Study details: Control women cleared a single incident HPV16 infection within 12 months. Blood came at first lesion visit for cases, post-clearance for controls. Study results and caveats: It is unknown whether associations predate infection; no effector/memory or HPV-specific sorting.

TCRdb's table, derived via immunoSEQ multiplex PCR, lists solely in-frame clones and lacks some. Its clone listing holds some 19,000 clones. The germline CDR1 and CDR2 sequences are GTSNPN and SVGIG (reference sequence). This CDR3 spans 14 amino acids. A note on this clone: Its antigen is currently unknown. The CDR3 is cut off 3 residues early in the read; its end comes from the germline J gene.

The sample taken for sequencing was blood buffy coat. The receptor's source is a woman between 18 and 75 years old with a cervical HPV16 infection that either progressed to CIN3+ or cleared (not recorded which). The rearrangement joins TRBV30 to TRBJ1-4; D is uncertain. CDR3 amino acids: CAWSKTPPTSPLFF. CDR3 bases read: TGTGCCTGGAGTAAAACCCCCCCAACATCACCA.